The rows below give T cell receptor beta chains drawn from one sample of a study of blood T cell repertoires in COVID-19. Libraries were prepared by immunoSEQ multiplex PCR; TCRdb keeps only in-frame clonotypes and omits some of them. The table has 130,000 to 150,000 clones, 87% seen once. Sequenced input: peripheral blood. All receptors come from a man older than 75 with acute or convalescent COVID-19. CDR3s include the opening cysteine and the closing phenylalanine or tryptophan. D genes are given only for firm matches. Only part of the rows carry a size: once, few, many, or a class if the clone is expanded.

J | V | D | size | length | CDR3 | DNA
TRBJ1-2 | TRBV6-6 | . | . | 13 | CASSYVRGYGYTF | TGTGCCAGCAGTTATGTCAGGGGTTATGGCTACACCTTC
TRBJ1-2 | TRBV9 | TRBD1 | . | 13 | CASSGQVIGGYTF | TGTGCCAGCAGTGGACAGGTGATTGGGGGCTACACCTTC
TRBJ1-1 | TRBV27 | . | . | 12 | CASSPGRTEAFF | TGTGCCAGCAGCCCGGGGAGGACTGAAGCTTTCTTT
TRBJ2-7 | TRBV10-2 | TRBD2 | . | 19 | CASSLTGTSGRESSYEQYF | TGCGCCAGCAGTCTAACCGGGACTAGCGGGAGGGAGAGCTCCTACGAGCAGTACTTC
TRBJ2-5 | TRBV5-1 | . | . | 16 | CASSFQVTGSQETQYF | TGCGCCAGCAGCTTTCAAGTTACCGGGTCCCAAGAGACCCAGTACTTC
TRBJ2-5 | TRBV10-2 | TRBD2 | . | 15 | CASTGLAGGSETQYF | TGCGCCAGCACCGGACTAGCGGGAGGATCAGAGACCCAGTACTTC
TRBJ2-5 | TRBV29-1 | TRBD1 | once | 12 | CSATGQIETQYF | TGCAGCGCCACGGGACAGATAGAGACCCAGTACTTC
TRBJ1-1 | TRBV3-1/TRBV3-2 | . | . | 16 | CASSQVLRASPTEAFF | TGTGCCAGCAGCCAAGTTTTGAGGGCTAGCCCCACTGAAGCTTTCTTT
TRBJ1-3 | TRBV5-1 | . | . | 14 | CASSPYRSGNTIYF | TGCGCCAGCAGCCCCTACCGCTCTGGAAACACCATATATTTT
TRBJ1-2 | TRBV18 | . | . | 14 | CASSQQTASYGYTF | TGTGCCAGCTCACAACAGACAGCTTCCTATGGCTACACCTTC
TRBJ2-7 | TRBV6-5 | TRBD2 | . | 15 | CASSSTVAGAYEQYF | TGTGCCAGCAGCTCTACTGTAGCGGGGGCCTACGAGCAGTACTTC
TRBJ2-1 | TRBV2 | TRBD2 | . | 16 | CASRGLAGSSYNEQFF | TGTGCCAGCAGGGGCTTAGCGGGTAGCTCCTACAATGAGCAGTTCTTC
TRBJ1-6 | TRBV28 | . | few | 16 | CASKPGGSSYNSPLHF | TGTGCCAGCAAACCGGGGGGAAGCTCCTATAATTCACCCCTCCACTTT
TRBJ2-5 | TRBV2 | TRBD1 | . | 15 | CASRTLQGFQETQYF | TGTGCCAGCAGGACCCTACAGGGGTTCCAAGAGACCCAGTACTTC
TRBJ1-2 | TRBV20-1 | . | . | 11 | CSGRLQLGYTF | TGCAGTGGAAGACTTCAACTTGGCTACACCTTC
TRBJ1-2 | TRBV28 | . | . | 11 | CASGQTYGYTF | TGTGCCAGCGGACAGACCTATGGCTACACCTTC
TRBJ1-1 | TRBV5-1 | . | once | 15 | CASRPGTRSNTEAFF | TGCGCCAGCAGACCGGGGACACGAAGTAACACTGAAGCTTTCTTT
TRBJ2-1 | TRBV19 | . | . | 17 | CASSSRFGSTAYNEQFF | TGTGCCAGTAGTTCGCGTTTTGGTAGCACCGCCTACAATGAGCAGTTCTTC
TRBJ2-1 | TRBV5-4 | TRBD2 | . | 17 | CASSLDSSGGAYNEQFF | TGTGCCAGCAGCTTGGATTCCAGCGGGGGAGCCTACAATGAGCAGTTCTTC
TRBJ2-7 | TRBV6-5 | TRBD1 | . | 15 | CASRAVGTGIYEQYF | TGTGCCAGCAGGGCTGTGGGGACAGGCATCTACGAGCAGTACTTC
TRBJ1-4 | TRBV9 | . | . | 15 | CASSVSTDINEKLFF | TGTGCCAGCAGCGTGAGTACAGATATTAATGAAAAACTGTTTTTT
TRBJ2-1 | TRBV28 | TRBD2 | . | 18 | CASSKPTPGTRGGNEQFF | TGTGCCAGCAGTAAACCCACCCCCGGGACTAGAGGAGGTAATGAGCAGTTCTTC
TRBJ2-1 | TRBV7-3 | TRBD1 | . | 15 | CASSLNRGHYNEQFF | TGTGCCAGCAGCCTCAACAGGGGGCACTACAATGAGCAGTTCTTC
TRBJ1-5 | TRBV5-5 | . | . | 14 | CASSFRSGDQPQHF | TGTGCCAGCAGCTTCCGCTCCGGGGATCAGCCCCAGCATTTT
TRBJ2-1 | TRBV5-1 | TRBD2 | . | 16 | CASRRLAGAIYNEQFF | TGCGCCAGCAGACGACTAGCGGGAGCCATTTACAATGAGCAGTTCTTC
TRBJ2-7 | TRBV11-2 | . | . | 15 | CASSLGMGRGSEQYF | TGTGCCAGCAGCTTAGGAATGGGCAGGGGCTCGGAGCAGTACTTC
TRBJ2-7 | TRBV7-9 | . | . | 18 | CASSLAQGIGLSTYEQYF | TGTGCCAGCAGCTTAGCCCAGGGGATTGGCTTAAGCACCTACGAGCAGTACTTC
TRBJ2-5 | TRBV19 | . | . | 14 | CASSRRDTQETQYF | TGTGCCAGTAGTAGACGGGACACCCAAGAGACCCAGTACTTC
TRBJ2-1 | TRBV5-1 | TRBD2 | . | 16 | CASSLGALAGEIEQFF | TGCGCCAGCAGCTTGGGGGCACTAGCGGGAGAGATTGAGCAGTTCTTC
TRBJ2-3 | TRBV19 | TRBD2 | once | 18 | CASSTAGTSGTSTDTQYF | TGTGCCAGTAGTACCGCCGGGACTAGCGGGACAAGCACAGATACGCAGTATTTT
TRBJ2-3 | TRBV28 | TRBD2 | . | 19 | CASSTIIPGLAGRTDTQYF | TGTGCCAGCAGTACAATAATCCCGGGACTAGCGGGAAGGACAGATACGCAGTATTTT
TRBJ2-2 | TRBV27 | TRBD1 | . | 16 | CASSLFGQANTGELFF | TGTGCCAGCAGTCTGTTTGGACAGGCGAACACCGGGGAGCTGTTTTTT
TRBJ2-3 | TRBV7-9 | . | . | 16 | CASSLGGTAITDTQYF | TGTGCCAGCAGCTTAGGGGGGACTGCTATCACAGATACGCAGTATTTT
TRBJ2-2 | TRBV27 | TRBD2 | . | 15 | CASSLRGANTGELFF | TGTGCCAGCAGCTTACGGGGGGCGAACACCGGGGAGCTGTTTTTT
TRBJ2-2 | TRBV5-4 | TRBD2 | . | 15 | CASSFGGVEGGELFF | TGTGCCAGCAGCTTTGGGGGGGTCGAGGGCGGGGAGCTGTTTTTT
TRBJ2-1 | TRBV11-3 | TRBD1 | . | 15 | CASGLGGTGENEQFF | TGTGCCAGCGGGCTTGGCGGTACAGGGGAGAATGAGCAGTTCTTC
TRBJ2-5 | TRBV5-1 | . | once | 13 | CASSLGEEETQYF | TGCGCCAGCAGCTTGGGGGAGGAAGAGACCCAGTACTTC
TRBJ1-1 | TRBV5-6 | TRBD1 | . | 16 | CASSMDRGQPNTEAFF | TGTGCCAGCAGTATGGACAGGGGACAGCCAAACACTGAAGCTTTCTTT
TRBJ2-3 | TRBV7-2 | . | . | 13 | CASRGGSTDTQYF | TGTGCCAGCAGGGGGGGTAGCACAGATACGCAGTATTTT
TRBJ1-2 | TRBV2 | TRBD1 | . | 14 | CASSIGTGGRGYTF | TGTGCCAGCAGTATTGGGACAGGGGGCCGTGGCTACACCTTC
TRBJ1-5 | TRBV6-5 | . | once | 13 | CASSYSSGQPQHF | TGTGCCAGCAGTTACTCATCCGGTCAGCCCCAGCATTTT
TRBJ1-5 | TRBV6-1 | . | . | 12 | CASSESNQPQHF | TGTGCCAGCAGTGAATCAAATCAGCCCCAGCATTTT
TRBJ2-1 | TRBV7-9 | TRBD1 | once | 14 | CASSRTGAYNEQFF | TGTGCCAGCAGCAGGACAGGGGCCTACAATGAGCAGTTCTTC
TRBJ1-1 | TRBV10-1 | . | few | 13 | CASSEQLYTEAFF | TGCGCCAGCAGTGAACAGTTATACACTGAAGCTTTCTTT
TRBJ1-4 | TRBV28 | TRBD1 | . | 14 | CASRRGQGHEKLFF | TGTGCCAGCAGACGGGGACAGGGCCATGAAAAACTGTTTTTT
TRBJ2-2 | TRBV5-1 | TRBD1 | . | 14 | CASSPGQGAGELFF | TGCGCCAGCAGCCCGGGACAGGGGGCCGGGGAGCTGTTTTTT
TRBJ2-3 | TRBV5-1 | TRBD2 | once | 16 | CASSLVAGDATDTQYF | TGCGCCAGCAGCTTGGTCGCGGGAGATGCTACAGATACGCAGTATTTT
TRBJ2-5 | TRBV6-1 | TRBD2 | . | 15 | CASSEGLAEGETQYF | TGTGCCAGCAGTGAAGGACTAGCGGAGGGAGAGACCCAGTACTTC
TRBJ1-1 | TRBV12-3/TRBV12-4 | . | . | 13 | CASSFYGNTEAFF | TGTGCCAGCAGTTTTTACGGGAACACTGAAGCTTTCTTT
TRBJ2-7 | TRBV5-1 | TRBD2 | . | 16 | CASSPTVSGKSSEQYF | TGCGCCAGCAGCCCGACGGTTAGCGGGAAATCGTCCGAGCAGTACTTC
TRBJ2-7 | TRBV13 | TRBD2 | . | 14 | CASSLSGASYEQYF | TGTGCCAGCAGCCTTAGCGGGGCCTCCTACGAGCAGTACTTC
TRBJ2-7 | TRBV2 | . | . | 11 | CASTGKWEQYF | TGTGCCAGCACGGGGAAGTGGGAGCAGTACTTC
TRBJ1-2 | TRBV5-6 | TRBD1 | . | 16 | CASSRDRGPFSYGYTF | TGTGCCAGCAGCCGGGACAGGGGGCCATTTTCCTATGGCTACACCTTC
TRBJ2-3 | TRBV24-1 | TRBD2 | . | 17 | CATSDGGLAGATDTQYF | TGTGCCACCAGTGATGGGGGCCTAGCGGGGGCCACAGATACGCAGTATTTT
TRBJ2-2 | TRBV11-2 | TRBD2 | . | 16 | CASSLTGTTNTGELFF | TGTGCCAGCAGCCTGACGGGGACTACGAACACCGGGGAGCTGTTTTTT
TRBJ1-6 | TRBV28 | TRBD1 | . | 13 | CASRTGNYSPLHF | TGTGCCAGCAGGACAGGGAACTATTCACCCCTCCACTTT
TRBJ2-5 | TRBV6-1 | TRBD1 | . | 16 | CASSETGQGAVETQYF | TGTGCCAGCAGTGAAACAGGGCAGGGGGCGGTCGAGACCCAGTACTTC
TRBJ1-2 | TRBV29-1 | . | . | 13 | CSVLIQSNYGYTF | TGCAGCGTTCTTATACAGAGTAACTATGGCTACACCTTC